The 20 T cell receptor beta chains reported below all come from one sample, sequenced in a study of CD8 T cells in Susac syndrome. The RNA input was 0.5 to 1 ug, and it was reverse transcribed with random hexamers. TCRdb re-derived calls from the immunoSEQ multiplex PCR reads in MiXCR, one entry per CDR3 protein. The data hold 200,000 to 250,000 distinct CDR3 sequences, with roughly 94% observed a single time. The sequencing input was CD4+ T cells from PBMCs. The receptors were sampled from a human donor with multiple sclerosis.

The gene calls are TRBV3-1 and TRBJ2-1; perhaps TRBD1 as D (5 bases). The CDR3 is 11 residues long. V lost 3 bases to trimming and J lost 10 bases, with 7 bases between them. The V gene's germline CDR1 is LGHDT and CDR2 YNNKEL (reference sequence). CDR3 sequence: CASSQDIEQFF. CDR3 sequence (DNA): TGTGCCAGCAGCCAGGACATCGAGCAGTTCTTC.

The rearrangement links TRBV20-1 to TRBJ2-5; 12 nucleotides align to TRBD2. The CDR3 consists of 16 residues. The germline gives CDR1 DFQATT, CDR2 SNEGSKA (reference sequence). The ends lost 5 bases at V and 2 bases at J; junction bases unmatched: 9. This chain's CDR3 is CSAPRTSGAIQETQYF. The CDR3 DNA sequence: TGCAGTGCTCCTCGGACTAGCGGGGCGATTCAAGAGACCCAGTACTTC.

The chain couples TRBV6-5 to TRBJ2-3; D is undetermined. Germline loops: CDR1 MNHEY, CDR2 SVGAGI. V was cut by 5 bases and J by 4 bases, with 4 bases left in between. The CDR3 totals 11 residues. This CDR3 reads CASSTSDTQYF. Written as DNA, the CDR3 is TGTGCCAGCAGTACCTCAGATACGCAGTATTTT.

Turning to this clonotype: One junction end does not reproduce the germline sequence, and a read error may be involved. J is TRBJ1-2 and V is TRBV29-1; 8 bases are a match to TRBD1. This CDR3 comprises 13 residues. Germline loops: CDR1 SQVTM, CDR2 ANQGSEA. This CDR3 is CSVADREDYGYTF. Here the CDR3 DNA reads TGCAGCGTTGCGGACAGGGAGGACTATGGCTACACTTTC.

The rearrangement links TRBV2 to TRBJ1-5, with 7 bases fitting TRBD1. Trimming cost V 4 bases and J 5 bases; bases outside gene matches: 5. Germline V gene lookup returns CDR1 SNHLY and CDR2 FYNNEI. This CDR3 has 14 residues. CDR3 amino acids: CASSGRQGDQPQHF. CDR3 bases: TGTGCCAGCAGTGGACGACAGGGTGATCAGCCCCAGCATTTT.

The V call is TRBV7-8, the J call TRBJ2-7; D possibly corresponds to TRBD2 (6 bases). The CDR3 has 14 amino acids. In germline, CDR1 is SGHVS, CDR2 FQNEAQ. The V and J ends lost 1 base and 2 bases respectively, with 9 bases between them. This CDR3 is CASSLGWGAYEQYV. DNA of the CDR3: TGTGCCAGCAGCTTAGGGTGGGGGGCCTACGAGCAGTACGTC.

The V and J genes are TRBV29-1 and TRBJ2-3; the match to TRBD1 covers 7 bases. Germline V gene lookup returns CDR1 SQVTM and CDR2 ANQGSEA. The CDR3 has 13 amino acids. V lost 7 bases to trimming and J lost 2 bases; unmatched junction nucleotides: 6. CDR3 sequence: CSAGDSFTDTQYF. CDR3 DNA sequence: TGCAGCGCCGGGGACAGCTTCACAGATACGCAGTATTTT.

V and J are TRBV30 and TRBJ1-2; no clear D gene. Trimming cost V 2 bases and J 3 bases, with 25 bases left between them. Germline lookup yields CDR1 GTSNPN and CDR2 SVGIG (reference sequence). This CDR3 contains 18 residues. The CDR3, as DNA: TGTGCCTGGAGTTCTCCTTACTCGACCCTAGCTGGAGACTATGGCTACACCTTC. This codes for CAWSSPYSTLAGDYGYTF.

The J gene is TRBJ1-1, the V gene TRBV29-1, with D hard to call. Germline CDR1 reads SQVTM; CDR2 reads ANQGSEA. The CDR3 has 10 residues. Between the trimmed V and J ends, which lost 3 bases and 6 bases, there was a span of 5 bases. The CDR3 region is CSVEIAEAFF. The CDR3 nucleotides are TGCAGCGTTGAGATTGCTGAAGCTTTCTTT.

There are a few counts of this clonotype. J is TRBJ1-5 and V is TRBV6-5; D is undetermined. The CDR3 is 12 residues long. Germline V gene data show CDR1 as MNHEY and CDR2 as SVGAGI. V was pared by 6 bases and J by 7 bases, with 10 bases between. The CDR3 here is CASSSPGQPQHF. Written as DNA, the CDR3 is TGTGCCAGCAGCTCCCCGGGGCAGCCCCAGCATTTT.

The chain combines TRBV3-1 with TRBJ2-1, with a weak D call TRBD1 (5 bases). CDR3 length: 15 residues. Germline CDR1 and CDR2: LGHDT and YNNKEL (reference sequence). Trimming removed 5 bases at V and 3 bases at J, with 14 bases between. Here the CDR3 reads CASSSLQGGYNEQFF. CDR3 coding DNA: TGTGCCAGCAGCTCTCTCCAGGGTGGCTACAATGAGCAGTTCTTC.

This chain links TRBV20-1 with TRBJ1-2; 8 bases align to TRBD1. Germline-derived CDR1 and CDR2 are DFQATT and SNEGSKA (reference sequence). V was clipped by 6 bases and J by 5 bases; unmatched bases: 5. This CDR3 has 12 amino acids. CDR3 nucleotides: TGCAGTGCAACCGGGACAGGATATGGCTACACCTTC. Amino acid sequence: CSATGTGYGYTF.

This clonotype was picked up one time. V and J are TRBV6-5 and TRBJ2-1; D is perhaps TRBD1 or TRBD2 (5 bases each). Germline CDR1 and CDR2: MNHEY and SVGAGI. Trimming removed 0 bases at V and 5 bases at J, with 11 bases between. The length of the CDR3 is 15 residues. The CDR3 is CASSYSGGYNNEQFF. CDR3 nucleotides: TGTGCCAGCAGTTACTCTGGGGGTTACAACAATGAGCAGTTCTTC.

The rearrangement links TRBV5-1 to TRBJ2-7, with TRBD1 identical over 7 bases. There are 14 residues in the CDR3. V lost 4 bases to trimming and J lost 3 bases; unmatched junction nucleotides: 7. In germline, CDR1 is SGHRS, CDR2 YFSETQ. CDR3 in amino acids: CASSLRDRNYEQYF. CDR3 DNA: TGCGCCAGCAGCCTAAGGGACAGAAACTACGAGCAGTACTTC.

V is TRBV18 and J is TRBJ2-2; perhaps TRBD1 as D (7 bases). The CDR3 runs to 16 residues. Germline CDR1 and CDR2: KGHSH and LQKENI. V was trimmed by 3 bases and J by 1 base, leaving 12 bases between them. This chain's CDR3 is CASSPVRDRNTGELFF. CDR3 bases: TGTGCCAGCTCACCCGTGCGGGACAGGAACACCGGGGAGCTGTTTTTT.

J is TRBJ2-1 and V is TRBV20-1, with D possibly being TRBD1 or TRBD2 (6 bases each). The length of the CDR3 is 12 residues. V was cut by 6 bases and J by 6 bases, with 12 bases left in between. The germline V gene encodes CDR1 DFQATT and CDR2 SNEGSKA (reference sequence). The CDR3 nucleotides are TGCAGTGCCGGAGGGGGGCGCAATGAGCAGTTCTTC. Translated: CSAGGGRNEQFF.

V is TRBV12-3 or TRBV12-4 and J is TRBJ1-1; TRBD1 matches 7 bases. Trimming removed 3 bases from V and 3 bases from J; junction bases left unmatched: 7. This CDR3 has 15 residues. The CDR3 loop is CASSFRRTGHTEAFF. The CDR3 DNA sequence: TGTGCCAGCAGTTTTAGGAGGACAGGCCACACTGAAGCTTTCTTT.

The CDR3 loop reads CASSGQGIPPYTQYF. The DNA for the CDR3 is TGTGCCAGCAGCGGACAGGGGATTCCACCGTATACGCAGTATTTT. The chain uses TRBV12-3 or TRBV12-4 and TRBJ2-3, with 9 bases identical to TRBD1. V shed 6 bases and J 7 bases; nucleotides not matched to a gene: 11. The CDR3 consists of 15 residues.

This chain connects TRBV2 to TRBJ2-7; maybe TRBD1 (6 bases). There are 13 residues in the CDR3. V was shortened by 10 bases and J by 3 bases, with 16 bases between the two germline ends. Germline V gene lookup returns CDR1 SNHLY and CDR2 FYNNEI. The CDR3 DNA sequence: TGTGCCACCCGGCGAACAGGGAGCTACGAGCAGTACTTC. Translated, it gives CATRRTGSYEQYF.

This chain joins TRBV15 and TRBJ2-7; D not certain. Trimming took off 0 bases at V and 4 bases at J, with 7 bases between the two ends. This CDR3 spans 13 amino acids. Germline-derived CDR1 and CDR2 are LNHNV and YYDKDF (reference sequence). The CDR3 DNA is TGTGCCACCAGCAGAGATGTGGGGTACGAGCAGTACGTC. Encoded protein: CATSRDVGYEQYV.